This entry lists 6 T cell receptor beta chains sequenced from one sample in a study of T cell repertoires in cytomegalovirus infection. These TCRs' antigens remain unknown. TCRdb passed the reads through MiXCR, listing each CDR3 protein once. This table has hundreds of thousands of distinct CDR3 sequences, roughly 31% appearing once. This material consisted of cultured CD8+ T cells from PBMCs, taken from culture after CMV antigen stimulation. These receptors were taken from a human donor in good health (CMV status not recorded). Some clones in this sample may be carry-over from other donors' samples.

This clonotype was seen only a few times. V and J are TRBV11-2 and TRBJ2-7, with D maybe TRBD2 (6 bases). The germline CDR1 and CDR2 sequences are SGHAT and FQNNGV. The CDR3 runs 14 residues. V was shortened by 4 bases and J by 3 bases, with 13 bases between the two germline ends. CDR3 nucleotide sequence: TGTGCCAGCAGCTCTTTCGCGGGGAGCTACGAGCAGTACGTC. Protein sequence: CASSSFAGSYEQYV.

The V call is TRBV4-1, the J call TRBJ2-1; no clear D. Trimming took 3 bases from V and 3 from J, leaving 9 bases between them. This CDR3 is 14 amino acids long. CDR1 is MGHRA, CDR2 YSYEKL, per germline. The CDR3 nucleotides are TGCGCCAGCAGCCACCTTTTGAGCTACAATGAGCAGTTCTTC. Protein product: CASSHLLSYNEQFF.

This clonotype has ten or more counts. The chain joins TRBV7-6 to TRBJ2-2; D is unresolved. V gave up 1 base and J gave up 4 bases, with 10 bases separating them. Germline V gene sequence: CDR1 SGHVS, CDR2 FNYEAQ. The length of the CDR3 is 15 residues. The CDR3 protein is CASSLGNPGTGELFF. CDR3 DNA sequence: TGTGCCAGCAGCTTAGGAAATCCGGGCACCGGGGAGCTGTTTTTT.

V and J are TRBV6-8 and TRBJ2-7, with 9 bases that match TRBD1. The CDR3 is 13 amino acids. Germline CDR1 is MNHGY and CDR2 is SAAAGT. V dropped 4 bases and J dropped 6; count of bases not matched to a gene: 4. CDR3 amino acids: CASSFGQGREQYF. CDR3 nucleotides: TGTGCCAGCAGTTTTGGACAGGGGCGCGAGCAGTACTTC.

This clonotype has a handful of counts. CDR3 bases: TGTGCCAGCAGTTACTCATCGGGGGCCAACGAGCAGTACGTC. It translates to CASSYSSGANEQYV. This rearrangement joins TRBV6-2 or TRBV6-3 to TRBJ2-7, with D perhaps being TRBD1 or TRBD2 (6 bases each). CDR1 MNHEY and CDR2 SVGEGT come from the germline V gene. The CDR3 length is 14 residues. Trimming cost V 0 bases and J 5 bases, with 11 bases left between them.

The CDR3: CASTTGLALYEQYF. The DNA for the CDR3 is TGTGCCAGCACCACCGGACTAGCGCTCTACGAGCAGTACTTC. J is TRBJ2-7 and V is TRBV7-6; 9 nucleotides agree with TRBD2. CDR3 length: 14 amino acids. Trimming took 7 bases from V and 3 from J; bases not matched to a gene: 7. Germline loops: CDR1 SGHVS, CDR2 FNYEAQ.